Only a few counts were recorded for the clone carrying this TCR beta chain. These data belong to a study of T cells in Graves' hyperthyroidism and ophthalmopathy. Using RNA transcripts as the source, TCR beta CDR3 regions were amplified. An initial round of RT-PCR targeting the TCR CDR3 relied on the HTBI primer set. In TCRdb, the multiplex PCR reads were re-called with MiXCR into one record per CDR3 protein. The data show about 560,000 distinct CDR3 sequences, about 15% seen once. The V end lost 0 bases, the J end lost 8 bases, and 8 bases lay between the germline ends. CDR1 is LGHDT, CDR2 YNNKEL, per germline (reference sequence). The CDR3 totals 13 residues.

Sequencing was done on a sample of blood. The chain has TRBV3-1 and TRBJ2-1; tentatively, D is TRBD2 (5 bases). The TCR comes from a woman in her twenties or thirties with Graves' hyperthyroidism. The CDR3 protein is CASSQETRDEQFF. Written as DNA, the CDR3 is TGTGCCAGCAGCCAAGAGACGAGGGATGAGCAGTTCTTC.